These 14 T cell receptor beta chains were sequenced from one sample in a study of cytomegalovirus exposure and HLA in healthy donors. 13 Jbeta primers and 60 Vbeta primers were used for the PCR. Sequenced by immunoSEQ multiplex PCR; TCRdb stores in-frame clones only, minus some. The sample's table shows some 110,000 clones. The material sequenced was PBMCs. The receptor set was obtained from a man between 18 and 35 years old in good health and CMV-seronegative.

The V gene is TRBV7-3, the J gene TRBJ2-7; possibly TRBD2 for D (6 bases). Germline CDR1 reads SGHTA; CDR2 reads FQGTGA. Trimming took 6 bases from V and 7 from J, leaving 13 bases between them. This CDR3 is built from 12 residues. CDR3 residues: CASSRDSGEQYF. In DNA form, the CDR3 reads TGTGCCAGCAGTCGAGATAGCGGTGAGCAGTACTTC.

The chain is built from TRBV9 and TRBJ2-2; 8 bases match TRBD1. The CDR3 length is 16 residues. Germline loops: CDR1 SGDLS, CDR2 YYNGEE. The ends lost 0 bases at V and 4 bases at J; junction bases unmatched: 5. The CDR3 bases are TGTGCCAGCAGCGTAGCCGACAGGGGAATCACCGGGGAGCTGTTTTTT. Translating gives CASSVADRGITGELFF.

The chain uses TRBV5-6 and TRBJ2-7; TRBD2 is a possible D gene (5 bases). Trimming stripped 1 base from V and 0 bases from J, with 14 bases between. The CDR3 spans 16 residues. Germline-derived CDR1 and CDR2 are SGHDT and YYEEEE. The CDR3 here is CASSLRLAQSSYEQYF. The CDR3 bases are TGTGCCAGCAGCTTGCGGCTAGCCCAGAGCTCCTACGAGCAGTACTTC.

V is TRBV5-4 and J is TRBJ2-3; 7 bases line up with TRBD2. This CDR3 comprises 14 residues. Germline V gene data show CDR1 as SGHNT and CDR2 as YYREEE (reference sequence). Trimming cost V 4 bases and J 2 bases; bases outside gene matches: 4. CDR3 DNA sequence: TGTGCCAGCAGCCCGGGACTACCCACAGATACGCAGTATTTT. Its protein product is CASSPGLPTDTQYF.

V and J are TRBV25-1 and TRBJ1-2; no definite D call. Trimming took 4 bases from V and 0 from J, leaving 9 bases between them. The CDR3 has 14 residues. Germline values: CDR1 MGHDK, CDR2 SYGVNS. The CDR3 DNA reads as TGTGCCAGCAGTGGCCTTAGTACTAACTATGGCTACACCTTC. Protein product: CASSGLSTNYGYTF.

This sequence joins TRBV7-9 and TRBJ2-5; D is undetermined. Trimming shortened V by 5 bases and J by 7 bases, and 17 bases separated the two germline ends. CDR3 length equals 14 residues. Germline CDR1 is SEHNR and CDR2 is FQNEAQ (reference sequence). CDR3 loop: CASSQDPAVRTQYF. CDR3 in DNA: TGTGCCAGCAGCCAAGATCCCGCGGTAAGGACCCAGTACTTC.

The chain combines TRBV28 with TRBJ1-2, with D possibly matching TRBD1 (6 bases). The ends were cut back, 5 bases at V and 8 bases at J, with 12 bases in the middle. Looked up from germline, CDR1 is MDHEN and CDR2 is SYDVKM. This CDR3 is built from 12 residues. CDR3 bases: TGTGCCAGCAGTCTGGGACACTCGGGCTACACCTTC. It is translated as CASSLGHSGYTF.

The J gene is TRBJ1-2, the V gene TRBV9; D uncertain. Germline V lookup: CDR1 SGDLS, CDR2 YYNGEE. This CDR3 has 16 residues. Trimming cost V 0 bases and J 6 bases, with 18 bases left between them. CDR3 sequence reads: CASSVGGGRSIDGYTF. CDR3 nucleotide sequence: TGTGCCAGCAGCGTAGGCGGAGGCAGGAGTATCGATGGCTACACCTTC.

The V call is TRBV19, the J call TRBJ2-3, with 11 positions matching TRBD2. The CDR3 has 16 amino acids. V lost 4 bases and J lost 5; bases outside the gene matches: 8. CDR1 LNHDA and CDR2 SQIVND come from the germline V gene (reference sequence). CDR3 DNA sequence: TGTGCCAGTAGTAGACTAGCGGGGACCTTCCGAGATACGCAGTATTTT. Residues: CASSRLAGTFRDTQYF.

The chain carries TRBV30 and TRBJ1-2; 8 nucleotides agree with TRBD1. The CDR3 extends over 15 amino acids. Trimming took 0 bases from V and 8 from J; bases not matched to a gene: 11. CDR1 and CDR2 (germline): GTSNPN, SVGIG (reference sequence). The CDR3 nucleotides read TGTGCCTGGAGTGTAAGGAGTGCAGGGGGCGGGGGCTACACCTTC. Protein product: CAWSVRSAGGGGYTF.

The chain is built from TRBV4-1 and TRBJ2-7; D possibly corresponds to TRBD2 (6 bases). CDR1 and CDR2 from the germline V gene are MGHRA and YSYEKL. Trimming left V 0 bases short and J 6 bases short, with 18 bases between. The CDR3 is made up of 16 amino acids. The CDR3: CASSQDPGLALGEQYF. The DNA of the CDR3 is TGCGCCAGCAGCCAAGATCCGGGACTCGCCCTGGGCGAGCAGTACTTC.

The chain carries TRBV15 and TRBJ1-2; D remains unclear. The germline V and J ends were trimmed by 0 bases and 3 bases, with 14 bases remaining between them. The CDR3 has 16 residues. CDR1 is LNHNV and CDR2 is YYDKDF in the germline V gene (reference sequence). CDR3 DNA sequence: TGTGCCACCAGCAGAGAAGTGATAGAGCTGGACTATGGCTACACCTTC. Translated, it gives CATSREVIELDYGYTF.

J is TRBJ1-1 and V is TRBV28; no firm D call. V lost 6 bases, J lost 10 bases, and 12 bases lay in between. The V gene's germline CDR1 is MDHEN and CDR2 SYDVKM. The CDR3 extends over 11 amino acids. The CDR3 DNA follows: TGTGCCAGCAGCCGAGGACTGAGAGCTTTCTTT. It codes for CASSRGLRAFF.

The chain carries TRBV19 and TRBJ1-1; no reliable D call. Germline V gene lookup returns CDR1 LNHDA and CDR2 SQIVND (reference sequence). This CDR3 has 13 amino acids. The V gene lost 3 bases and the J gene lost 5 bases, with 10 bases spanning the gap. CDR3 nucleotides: TGTGCCAGTAGTATCCGGGAGCTAACTGAAGCTTTCTTT. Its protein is CASSIRELTEAFF.